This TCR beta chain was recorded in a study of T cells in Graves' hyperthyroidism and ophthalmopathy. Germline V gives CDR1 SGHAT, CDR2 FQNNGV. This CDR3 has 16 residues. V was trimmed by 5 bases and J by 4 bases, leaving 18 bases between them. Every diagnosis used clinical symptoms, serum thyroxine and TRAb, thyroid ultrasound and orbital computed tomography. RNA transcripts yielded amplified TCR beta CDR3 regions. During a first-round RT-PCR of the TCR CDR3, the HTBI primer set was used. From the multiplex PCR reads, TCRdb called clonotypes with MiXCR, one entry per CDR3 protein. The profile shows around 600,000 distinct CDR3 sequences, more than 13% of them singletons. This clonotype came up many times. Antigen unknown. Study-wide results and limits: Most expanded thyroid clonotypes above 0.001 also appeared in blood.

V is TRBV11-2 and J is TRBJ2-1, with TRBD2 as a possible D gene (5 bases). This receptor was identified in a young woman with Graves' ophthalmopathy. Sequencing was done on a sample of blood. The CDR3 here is CASSPQSGGRYNEQFF. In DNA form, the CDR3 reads TGTGCCAGCAGCCCCCAAAGCGGCGGAAGATACAATGAGCAGTTCTTC.